This is a list of T cell receptor beta chains from one sample in a study of sequential checkpoint blockade in melanoma. Libraries were prepared by immunoSEQ multiplex PCR; TCRdb keeps only in-frame clonotypes and omits some of them. The table includes about 19,000 clones, 73% detected once. Material: tumor tissue (inferred from file names), obtained from a patient given nivolumab and ipilimumab in sequence. All receptors come from a human donor with melanoma. Each CDR3 is given with its conserved first and last residue. A D gene is named only where the DNA matches it firmly. The size field is filled for only some rows; it gives once, few, many or a size class.

j_call clone_size d_call v_call cdr3_nt cdr3_aa
TRBJ2-1 medium-sized TRBD2 TRBV7-7 TGTGCCAGCAGCTTGGAGACTAGCGGCTTGTACAATGAGCAGTTCTTC CASSLETSGLYNEQFF
TRBJ1-2 - - TRBV11-3 TGTGCCAGCAGCACGGGCGGGGGTAACTATGGCTACACCTTC CASSTGGGNYGYTF
TRBJ2-1 - TRBD2 TRBV6-9 TGTGCCGTCTCAGGGACTAGCGGGACCTACAATGAGCAGTTCTTC CAVSGTSGTYNEQFF
TRBJ1-4 - - TRBV12-5 TGTGCTAGTGGTTTTGTGGGGCCGACGTACTATAATGAAAAACTGTTTTTT CASGFVGPTYYNEKLFF
TRBJ2-3 - TRBD1 TRBV7-1 TGTGCCAGCAGCGGAAGGGGGCCAGGTACGCAGTATTTT CASSGRGPGTQYF
TRBJ1-6 - TRBD1 TRBV14 TGTGCCAGCAGCCATAGGGAACAGGGGAAAAATTCACCCCTCCACTTT CASSHREQGKNSPLHF
TRBJ1-2 - TRBD1 TRBV9 TGTGCCAGCAGCGTACAAGGGGGCGCTTTAAAATATGGCTACACCTTC CASSVQGGALKYGYTF
TRBJ2-1 - TRBD1 TRBV28 TGTGCCAGCAGGGGGGACAGGGGGCTGATGGATGAGCAGTTCTTC CASRGDRGLMDEQFF
TRBJ2-7 - TRBD1 TRBV9 TGTGCCAGCAGCCGACAGGGGGGCGAGCAGTACTTC CASSRQGGEQYF
TRBJ2-3 - TRBD2 TRBV30 TGTGCCTTTGATGCCGGGACTAGCGGGAGGAGCACAGATACGCAGTATTTT CAFDAGTSGRSTDTQYF
TRBJ2-3 - TRBD2 TRBV5-1 TGCGCCAGCAGCTTTGCCTCACTAGCGGTCGATACGCAGTATTTT CASSFASLAVDTQYF
TRBJ2-2 few - TRBV6-8 TGTGCCAGCAGCGGGGAGGCCGGGGAGCTGTTTTTT CASSGEAGELFF
TRBJ2-1 - - TRBV29-1 TGCAGCGTTGGGGGGGACCAATCCTACAATGAGCAGTTCTTC CSVGGDQSYNEQFF
TRBJ2-3 - TRBD1 TRBV28 TGTGCCAGCAGTGTAAGGGACAGGGGAAAGTCCTTT CASSVRDRGKSF
TRBJ2-5 - TRBD2 TRBV19 TGTGCCAGTAGTGGGGGGGACCCCCCTCGGGAGACCCAGTACTTC CASSGGDPPRETQYF
TRBJ2-2 - - TRBV2 TGTGCCAGCAGTGAAGAGAGGGGACCCACCGGGGAGCTGTTTTTT CASSEERGPTGELFF
TRBJ2-5 - TRBD2 TRBV5-1 TGCGCCAGCAGCCCCTGGGGGGGAGACGGGGAGACCCAGTACTTC CASSPWGGDGETQYF
TRBJ2-4 - - TRBV18 TGTGCCAGCTCACCAGGGGCGCCAGGAAACATTCAGTACTTC CASSPGAPGNIQYF
TRBJ2-1 - - TRBV9 TGTGCCAGCAGCGGCATAGCGGAAAACAATGAGCAGTTCTTC CASSGIAENNEQFF
TRBJ1-1 - - TRBV6-8 TGTGCCAGCAGTATACCTGGGAGGACCACTGAAGCTTTCTTT CASSIPGRTTEAFF
TRBJ1-5 medium-sized - TRBV6-8 TGTGCCAGCAGCAGGGGCGCCTTCGGGGCGAGGAGCAATCAGCCCCAGCATTTT CASSRGAFGARSNQPQHF
TRBJ1-2 medium-sized - TRBV19 TGTGCCAGTAGTAGGGCAGGTCGTAACTATGGCTACACCTTC CASSRAGRNYGYTF
TRBJ2-1 - - TRBV7-4 TGTGCCAGTGTAGACAAAAAAACGCAGAATGAGCAGTTCTTC CASVDKKTQNEQFF
TRBJ1-2 - TRBD1 TRBV4-1 TGCGCCAGCAGCCAAGATTCGACAGGGGGTACCCTAAACTATGGCTACACCTTC CASSQDSTGGTLNYGYTF
TRBJ1-1 - - TRBV19 TGTGCCAGTAGTATTATCGAGAACACTGAAGCTTTCTTT CASSIIENTEAFF
TRBJ2-1 once - TRBV14 TGTGCCAGCAGCCAAGGTCCCCACGACAGTTGGGACAATGAGCAGTTCTTC CASSQGPHDSWDNEQFF
TRBJ2-7 - - TRBV30 TGTGCCTGGAGTGTAAAAGAGGGTGGTAGGACCTACGAGCAGTACTTC CAWSVKEGGRTYEQYF
TRBJ1-5 few - TRBV7-5 TGTGCCAGCAGCTTAGCTGGGACAGTCTATAGCAATCAGCCCCAGCATTTT CASSLAGTVYSNQPQHF
TRBJ2-2 - - TRBV4-3 TGCGCCAGCAGCCGAATACAGGGCCGGGTTGGGGAGCTGTTTTTT CASSRIQGRVGELFF
TRBJ1-1 - - TRBV11-3 TGTGCCAGCAGCTTAGGTCAGGGATCGGCTGAAGCTTTCTTT CASSLGQGSAEAFF
TRBJ1-4 few - TRBV10-2 TGCGCCAGCAGTGAGGAGGAAGAAAAACTGTTTTTT CASSEEEEKLFF
TRBJ2-7 once TRBD2 TRBV6-8 TGTGCCATCAGTGGCGGGACTAGCGGGGGCTACGAGCAGTACTTC CAISGGTSGGYEQYF
TRBJ1-3 once TRBD1 TRBV28 TGTGCCAGCAGTTCGGTAGGGACAGGGTCTGGAAACACCATATATTTT CASSSVGTGSGNTIYF
TRBJ2-7 - TRBD2 TRBV10-2 TGCGCCAGCAGTGTCGGGACTAGCGGGACTGCCTACGAGCAGTACTTC CASSVGTSGTAYEQYF
TRBJ2-1 - - TRBV29-1 TGCAGCGTTGAGCACATCTCCTACAATGAGCAGTTCTTC CSVEHISYNEQFF
TRBJ2-5 - - TRBV6-9 TGTGCCAGCAGTTGGACAGACCAAGAGACCCAGTACTTC CASSWTDQETQYF
TRBJ2-7 - - TRBV7-1 TGTGCCAGCAGCTTAGGCCCCGCGATATACGAGCAGTACTTC CASSLGPAIYEQYF
TRBJ2-3 - TRBD2 TRBV6-8 TGTGCCAGCACGGGACTAGCGGGAGGGACAGATACGCAGTATTTT CASTGLAGGTDTQYF
TRBJ2-3 - - TRBV18 TGTGCCAGCTCACCGCCGCAGGGGAGCCCAGATACGCAGTATTTT CASSPPQGSPDTQYF
TRBJ2-4 - - TRBV9 TGTGCCCCCGAGGCGCTAGCCAAAAACATTCAGTACTTC CAPEALAKNIQYF
TRBJ2-1 - TRBD1 TRBV28 TGTGCCAGCAGGTCAGGGACAGACAATGAGCAGTTCTTC CASRSGTDNEQFF
TRBJ1-2 few - TRBV30 TGTGCCTGGGTTCGGGGCAGGGCGGCTGGCTACACCTTC CAWVRGRAAGYTF
TRBJ1-1 - - TRBV6-8 TGTGCCAGCAGTGGGGGGATGGGTGTAGCCACTGAAGCTTTCTTT CASSGGMGVATEAFF
TRBJ1-6 - - TRBV5-1 TGCGCCAGCAGTTCGGGACCCGGGGGTTCACCCCTCCACTTT CASSSGPGGSPLHF
TRBJ2-3 - - TRBV30 TGTGCCTGGAAAGACAGCACAGATACGCAGTATTTT CAWKDSTDTQYF
TRBJ1-1 - - TRBV5-1 TGCGCCAGCAGCGGCGCATGGGGCGCGAGCACTGAAGCTTTCTTT CASSGAWGASTEAFF
TRBJ1-5 - - TRBV19 TGTGCCAGTAGTACGATACTACGGCAGGAGAATCAGCCCCAGCATTTT CASSTILRQENQPQHF
TRBJ1-1 - - TRBV6-8 TGTGCCAGCGCGGGCGGCGGGCAGAACACTGAAGCTTTCTTT CASAGGGQNTEAFF
TRBJ2-5 - - TRBV10-1 TGCGCCAGCAGTGAGTGGGAGACCCAGTACTTC CASSEWETQYF
TRBJ2-1 once - TRBV19 TGTGCCAGTAGTAGCCCGCGGGCGAACCATCGTGAGCAGTTCTTC CASSSPRANHREQFF
TRBJ2-4 - TRBD1 TRBV18 TGTGCCAGCTCACAAGTCCCCGGGACAGGGTCTCACATTCAGTACTTC CASSQVPGTGSHIQYF
TRBJ2-7 - TRBD1 TRBV11-3 TGTGCCAGCAGCCAGACAGGGGGGAACTACGAGCAGTACTTC CASSQTGGNYEQYF
TRBJ2-2 - - TRBV19 TGTGCCAGTAGCATCGGACACTTGAACACCGGGGAGCTGTTTTTT CASSIGHLNTGELFF
TRBJ1-1 - - TRBV19 TGTGCCAGTAGTGAGGACACAAGGGCTGAAGCTTTCTTT CASSEDTRAEAFF
TRBJ1-2 - - TRBV18 TGTGCCAGCTCACCTGAGCCGGGGGACTATGGCTACACCTTC CASSPEPGDYGYTF
TRBJ2-4 few - TRBV15 TGTGCCACCAGTCCTAGTAGAGTCAAAAACATTCAGTACTTC CATSPSRVKNIQYF
TRBJ1-2 - - TRBV11-3 TGTGCCAGCAGCCCCCGGGACGGACCCTATGGCTACACCTTC CASSPRDGPYGYTF
TRBJ1-3 few - TRBV30 TGTGCCCTTACCTACGGGACCGCCGCTCTTGGCAACACCATATATTTT CALTYGTAALGNTIYF
TRBJ1-2 - - TRBV7-4 TGTGCCAGCAGCCAACAGGGTCTTTATGGCTACACCTTC CASSQQGLYGYTF
TRBJ2-7 - - TRBV28 TGTGCCAGCAGTGCCTACATCTACGAGCAGTACTTC CASSAYIYEQYF